One and the same sample provided the 11 T cell receptor beta chains below, sequenced in a study of Ad26.COV2.S vaccination and SARS-CoV-2 variants. Treatment noted: 19 received Ad26.COV2.S at low or high dose, single or two shots; about 5 received placebo; per-sample allocation not given. The investigators took samples on day 63 after the first vaccine or placebo injection. Clones were sequenced by immunoSEQ multiplex PCR, and TCRdb holds only the in-frame ones, with some missing. The table has roughly 700,000 clones, more than 80% seen once; the top ten hold nearly 1.5%. This material consisted of peripheral blood, taken in a trial of Ad26.COV2.S vaccine versus placebo. The receptors shown here come from a person aged 18 to 59 who received the Ad26.COV2.S COVID-19 vaccine or a placebo.

Of note for this clone: At one of its ends the junction is not consistent with the germline gene, which may arise from a read error. The V call is TRBV6-5, the J call TRBJ1-2, with D possibly matching TRBD1 (5 bases). The CDR3 sequence is 14 residues long. Germline CDR1 reads MNHEY; CDR2 reads SVGAGI. CDR3 bases: TGTGCCAGCAGCTACTCCAGGGTTGGGTATGGCTACACCTTC. This translates into CASSYSRVGYGYTF.

The CDR3 spells CASKAGTGLYEQYF. The CDR3 coding sequence is TGCGCCAGCAAGGCCGGGACAGGGCTTTACGAGCAGTACTTC. This chain uses TRBV5-1 with TRBJ2-7, with TRBD1 matching over 9 bases. This CDR3 is 14 amino acids long. CDR1 and CDR2 (germline): SGHRS, YFSETQ. The J segment lost 4 bases and the V segment lost 6 bases, leaving 8 bases of the junction unmatched.

The chain recombines TRBV2 with TRBJ2-7; D call uncertain. Germline loops: CDR1 SNHLY, CDR2 FYNNEI. Trimming took 4 bases from V and 0 from J, leaving 13 bases between them. CDR3 length: 15 amino acids. The CDR3 sequence: CASSVPRQSSYEQYF. The CDR3 bases are TGTGCCAGCAGTGTTCCTCGCCAGAGCTCCTACGAGCAGTACTTC.

V and J are TRBV4-2 and TRBJ2-1; D may correspond to TRBD1 or TRBD2 (6 bases each). V was cut by 0 bases and J by 1 base, with 16 bases left in between. CDR1 and CDR2 (germline): LGHNA, YNFKEQ. There are 18 residues in the CDR3. This CDR3 is CASSQEGGSGTSYNEQFF. CDR3 sequence (DNA): TGTGCCAGCAGCCAAGAAGGGGGTAGCGGAACATCCTACAATGAGCAGTTCTTC.

Concerning this clone itself: In the same sample, other DNA sequences code for this CDR3. The V gene is TRBV10-2, the J gene TRBJ1-3; no clear D gene. Trimming left V 6 bases short and J 1 base short, with 7 bases between. This CDR3 has 13 residues. Germline V gene lookup returns CDR1 WSHSY and CDR2 SAAADI. The CDR3 is CASSPGSGNTIYF. CDR3 bases: TGCGCCAGCAGCCCCGGGTCTGGAAACACCATATATTTT.

V usage is TRBV7-2 and J usage is TRBJ2-5, with TRBD2 identical over 11 bases. The CDR3 spans 15 residues. The V gene end was trimmed by 5 bases and the J gene end by 4 bases; junction bases not matched to a gene: 6. Germline loops: CDR1 SGHTA, CDR2 FQGNSA. The chain's CDR3 is CASSQGLAVPETQYF. The CDR3, as DNA: TGTGCCAGCAGCCAGGGACTAGCGGTCCCAGAGACCCAGTACTTC.

The chain joins TRBV7-9 to TRBJ2-5; TRBD1 matches at 9 bases. Germline loops: CDR1 SEHNR, CDR2 FQNEAQ (reference sequence). The CDR3 sequence is 18 residues long. Trimming removed 1 base from V and 5 bases from J; junction bases left unmatched: 14. In DNA, the CDR3 is TGTGCCAGCAGCTTAGGGTCCAACCCCGGGACAGGGAGGGAGACCCAGTACTTC. Translating it yields CASSLGSNPGTGRETQYF.

Concerning this clone: One end of the junction does not line up with germline, which may come from a read error. The J gene is TRBJ1-6, the V gene TRBV30, with no clear D. The CDR3 is 14 residues long. Germline V gives CDR1 GTSNPN, CDR2 SVGIG (reference sequence). In nucleotides, the CDR3 is TGTGCCTGGAGCGCGGGCTCCCATAATTCACCCCTCCACTTT. Translation: CAWSAGSHNSPLHF.

Worth noting for this clone: The identical CDR3 is also encoded by other nucleotide sequences in the sample. The chain carries TRBV12-3 or TRBV12-4 and TRBJ1-1; D is uncertain. V shed 3 bases and J shed 1 base, with 6 bases lying between them. This CDR3 has 13 residues. The CDR3 region is CASSLAGNTEAFF. The CDR3 nucleotides read TGTGCCAGCAGTTTGGCCGGGAACACTGAAGCTTTCTTT.

The chain uses TRBV6-5 and TRBJ2-1; 9 nucleotides agree with TRBD2. The CDR3 extends over 15 amino acids. CDR1 is MNHEY and CDR2 is SVGAGI in the germline V gene. J gave up 9 bases and V 5 bases, and 11 bases lay outside the gene matches. The chain's CDR3 is CASSNSGGRSGEQFF. DNA for the CDR3: TGTGCCAGCAGTAATAGCGGGGGCCGATCCGGTGAGCAGTTCTTC.

The chain carries TRBV15 and TRBJ1-2, with D tentatively TRBD1 (6 bases). The germline V and J ends were trimmed by 3 bases and 4 bases, with 15 bases remaining between them. CDR1 LNHNV and CDR2 YYDKDF come from the germline V gene (reference sequence). The CDR3 contains 15 residues. The CDR3 here is CATSSDRGFGYGYTF. The CDR3 DNA reads TGTGCCACCAGCAGTGATAGGGGGTTCGGCTATGGCTACACCTTC.